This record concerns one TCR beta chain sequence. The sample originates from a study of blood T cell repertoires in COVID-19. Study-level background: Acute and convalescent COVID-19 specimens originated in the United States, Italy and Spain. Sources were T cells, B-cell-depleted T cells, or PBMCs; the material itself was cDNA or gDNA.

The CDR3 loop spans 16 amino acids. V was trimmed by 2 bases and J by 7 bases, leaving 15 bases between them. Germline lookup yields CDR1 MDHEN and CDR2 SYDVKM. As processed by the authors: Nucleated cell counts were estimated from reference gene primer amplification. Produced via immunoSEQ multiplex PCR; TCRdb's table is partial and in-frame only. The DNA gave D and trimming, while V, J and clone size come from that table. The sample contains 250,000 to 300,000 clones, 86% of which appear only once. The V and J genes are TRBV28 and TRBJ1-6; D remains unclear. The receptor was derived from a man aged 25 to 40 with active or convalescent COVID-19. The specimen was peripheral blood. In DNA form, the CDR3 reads TGTGCCAGCAGTTTACCCGGGTTCGGGTTCAATTCACCCCTCCACTTT. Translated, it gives CASSLPGFGFNSPLHF.